This TCR beta chain was profiled in a study of cytomegalovirus exposure and HLA in healthy donors (dated by TCRdb to 2016 to 2017). With respect to the entire study: According to an earlier analysis of 587 of the donors, about 180 million T cells yielded 117 million unique TCR beta sequences and approximately 300 Gb of sequence data. Approximately 310 gigabases of sequencing data and tens of millions of unique TCR sequences were included in an early release covering roughly 700 HLA-typed donors. Of the 398 genotyped donors, about 80% fell in the genetic ancestry cluster associated with self-reported Caucasian donors. The study aimed to test whether cataloging public T cell receptors could reveal signatures of past pathogen exposure. The study profiled the T cell repertoires of hundreds of subjects by immunosequencing and related them to cytomegalovirus serostatus. Along with the approximately 670-subject first cohort, a separate validation cohort of over a hundred different subjects was used. High-throughput TCR immunosequencing, statistical association of individual TCRs with disease status, and machine learning were combined to predict cytomegalovirus infection status. A later analysis re-examined previously published TCR beta repertoires from hundreds of donors and added high-resolution HLA genotyping to investigate patterns of TCR occurrence. Rather than using new phenotypic data, the later analysis identified candidate immune exposures from TCR beta sequences and from how often those sequences occurred across donors. An earlier analysis of around 640 of the donors used high-throughput TCR beta sequencing to judge whether each TCR beta V gene segment behaved as functional or pseudogenic. Donor age, sex, ethnicity and CMV serostatus were compiled together with the repertoire data. A later genetic analysis used genome-wide SNP genotypes for 398 of the 666 donors, treating that subset as a discovery cohort. Every repertoire in the discovery cohort had been generated on one and the same sequencing platform. HLA typing included class I and class II loci at four-digit resolution. Typing coverage varied by locus: roughly 629-640 donors for A, B, C, DRB1 and DQB1; approximately 500 for DQA1; nearly 610 for DPA1; 450 to 480 for DPB1. Several DR-DQ haplotypes were handled as single units for association and clustering because linkage in the cohort was strong. Among 300 to 500 genotyped donors of the cohort, an average of roughly 230,000 unique TCR beta nucleotide sequences was sequenced per donor, of which 15% to 20% were non-productive.

The library was made by the immunoSEQ multiplex PCR assay. A mixture of 60 forward primers for TCR Vbeta segments and 13 reverse primers for TCR Jbeta segments was used in the multiplex PCR. The CDR3 region of rearranged TCR beta genes was amplified from genomic DNA with a multiplex PCR assay. The Illumina HiSeq System was used to sequence the amplified TCR beta libraries as 87-base-pair reads. Processing in the source paper ran as follows. In a later analysis, tens of millions of unique TCR beta chains were counted across the 500 to 700 repertoires, and approximately 11 million of these chains were shared by at least two donors. To remove PCR and sequencing errors, raw reads were error-corrected and collapsed into unique sequences using a nearest-neighbor algorithm that merged closely related sequences. CDR3 sequences were aligned to IMGT reference sequences to assign V, D and J gene segments. Each retained sequence needed at least a six-nucleotide match to both a V gene segment and a J gene segment. Rearrangements were classified as productive when the CDR3 lacked stop codons and remained in frame with V and J, and all other rearrangements were classified as non-productive. CDR3 was defined by IMGT convention, running from the second conserved V-encoded cysteine to the conserved J-encoded phenylalanine. Sequences without an unambiguous match to a single V gene segment were excluded from the earlier analysis of 450 to 650 of the donors. In an earlier analysis of roughly 500 of the donors, V segments were called functional above 56.7% productive rearrangements and were called segregating when the between-donor standard deviation exceeded 5%. To diagnose cytomegalovirus status from the catalog of TCR beta chain sequences, a statistical classification framework was built. In a later analysis, V and J genes were assigned by comparing TCR nucleotide sequences against IMGT/GENE-DB human TR gene sequences. The TCRdist pipeline was used in a later analysis to assign CDR3 sequences and most-parsimonious VDJ recombination scenarios. A later analysis defined each TCR beta chain by its CDR3 amino acid sequence plus V-gene family, and excluded reads lacking a unique V-gene family. As a way to deal with suspected cross-contamination and a sequencing artifact, a later analysis dropped more than 500 nucleotide sequences that were highly shared and had low generation probability. A later analysis calculated a clonal expansion index for each public chain from normalized within-repertoire ranks of inferred template counts. In a later analysis, generation probabilities were computed using a VDJ recombination model fitted to out-of-frame rearrangements, and the results were checked against IGoR. In a later analysis, TCR-TCR, TCR-HLA and TCR-CMV co-occurrence was scored with hypergeometric tests, and a repertoire-size bias correction was applied to TCR pairs. To estimate false discovery rates, a later analysis permuted the HLA or CMV assignments 20 times. In a later analysis, co-occurring TCRs were grouped using DBSCAN, and TCRdist sequence similarity was added for clustering within HLA-allele-positive subsets. Co-occurrence clustering excluded repertoires with fewer than 30,000 or more than 120,000 public chains, plus five with anomalous nucleotide sharing. As stored in TCRdb, this immuneACCESS dataset retains in-frame rearrangements with V and J assigned. A fraction of the clones does not appear; measured against another copy, unresolved V genes explain less than half of the discrepancy, and the remainder lacks a known reason. D and trimming were read from the DNA, whereas the V and J calls and clone size are those reported in that table. The sample table lists around 170,000 clones, around 83% of them with a count of one. Jointly, the top ten make up approximately 0.8% of the sample.

In total, approximately 610 healthy bone marrow donors made up the cohort. At the time of sampling, all cohort members were nominally healthy, though unrecorded immune exposures were likely present. The donor was CMV seronegative and belonged to the group of 352 seronegative cohort members. A peripheral blood sample was provided by each donor, and peripheral blood mononuclear cells were used for TCR beta sequencing. Genomic DNA extraction from the blood cell samples was performed with the Qiagen DNeasy Blood Extraction Kit. General findings and caveats noted by the study authors: For the cohort, immune exposure information was limited to CMV serostatus. According to a later genetic analysis, donors in an Asian-associated ancestry cluster had fewer N-insertions in productive TCRs than the approximately 670-donor mean. Only TCR beta chains were sequenced in this cohort, and the absence of alpha or paired-chain data limited detectable features. In both the original and validation cohorts, the classifier was reported to diagnose cytomegalovirus status with high specificity and sensitivity. Because counts were too low, roughly 18 rarely observed V segments, including chromosome 9 orphons, were left out of the earlier analysis of 587 of the donors. At a false discovery rate of 0.05, a later analysis linked fewer than 20,000 TCR beta sequences to specific HLA alleles. The study gave a list of around 170 TCR beta chains associated with cytomegalovirus. Sequencing depth was assumed to be roughly uniform across donors in the presence/absence analyses, though that assumption may not hold. A group of highly shared sequence variants was considered likely to be a technical artifact of the sequencing pipeline. When HLA alleles, especially DR and DQ, strongly co-occurred, TCR associations were difficult to assign to individual alleles. Correlated functional status among segregating V segments might be attributable to linkage disequilibrium, but an unknown experimental factor could not be ruled out. A few of the identified cytomegalovirus-associated TCR beta chains were confirmed in vitro to be specific for cytomegalovirus antigens. In a later analysis, TCR association rates were found to vary across HLA loci, with the most associated TCRs seen for DRB1 alleles and the fewest for HLA-C alleles. Several of the top co-occurrence clusters appeared to be linked to parvovirus B19, influenza, CMV and Epstein-Barr virus, according to a later analysis. Because HLA typing was missing for some donors at each locus, association tests included only the typed subset. In an earlier analysis of around 600 of the donors, most TCR beta V segments were observed in productive rearrangements about 87% or about 30% of the time, broadly matching IMGT annotations. Most CMV-associated TCR beta chains appeared to be HLA-restricted in a later analysis, and the HLA associations seemed to be driven largely by CMV exposure. According to the authors, the approach could potentially be generalized to other disease states and immunological phenotypes. Across donors, most TCR sequences were observed very rarely, whereas some public TCRs were present in many individuals. An association between a missense DCLRE1C variant and V-gene and J-gene trimming of TCR beta chains was found in a later genetic analysis and replicated in an independent cohort. The 87-base-pair reads could not distinguish some IMGT-functional V segments, including TRBV6-2 and TRBV6-3, so those segments were excluded. In a later analysis, HLA-associated TCR beta chains were found to be more clonally expanded and to have lower generation probabilities than equally common non-associated chains. A further reported finding was that TCR beta sequences accurately predicted the HLA-A and HLA-B alleles for most subjects in the first cohort.

Note on this clone: It has no known antigen specificity. No quality values exist for individual bases; no much larger clone is one base distant.

Via the germline V gene, CDR1 is SGHRS and CDR2 YFSETQ. V trim: 0 bases; J trim: 0 bases; unmatched bases: 10. Counted from cysteine to phenylalanine, this CDR3 has 19 amino acids. Only CDR3 DNA is held: 57 bases, read in frame from base 1. The sequenced sample was PBMCs. This clonotype was sampled from a woman between 18 and 29 years old in good health and CMV-seronegative. The chain joins TRBV5-1 to TRBJ2-7; 12 central nucleotides agree with TRBD2. The DNA is as follows: TGCGCCAGCAGCTTGGGACTAGCGGGAGTTTCTGACAGCTCCTACGAGCAGTACTTC. This gives the protein CASSLGLAGVSDSSYEQYF.